A single sample gave rise to the 23 T cell receptor beta chains below, sequenced in a study of a mutant IDH1 vaccine in newly diagnosed glioma (dated by TCRdb to 2020 to 2022). No antigen is known for these receptors. What this sample's time point label stands for: week 11, during vaccination. Each vaccine dose was 300 ug of a 20-mer mutant IDH1 peptide in Montanide, given subcutaneously with topical imiquimod. To prepare the library, the immunoSEQ multiplex PCR assay was applied. The table comes from immuneACCESS by way of TCRdb, which keeps in-frame sequences with V and J called. Part of the clones is missing from these tables; in studies checked, under half for an unresolved V gene and the rest for unknown reasons. The sample includes 34,000 or so clones, with roughly 78% observed a single time. The top ten clones comprise approximately 23% of the sample. The specimen comprised PBMCs, sampled from a glioma patient whose treatment included an IDH1 peptide vaccine. The receptors stem from a man between 25 and 39 years old with glioma.

This clone appeared a few times. The chain has TRBV7-9 and TRBJ1-2, with D possibly matching TRBD1 (6 bases). Germline-derived CDR1 and CDR2 are SEHNR and FQNEAQ (reference sequence). V shed 4 bases and J shed 6 bases, with 9 bases lying between them. The CDR3 extends over 12 amino acids. CDR3 sequence: CASSWGHDGYTF. CDR3 DNA sequence: TGTGCCAGCAGCTGGGGGCATGATGGCTACACCTTC.

There are a few counts of this clone. V is TRBV15 and J is TRBJ1-2; the D gene is possibly TRBD1 (6 bases). V shed 3 bases and J shed 4 bases, with 12 bases lying between them. Germline V gene data show CDR1 as LNHNV and CDR2 as YYDKDF (reference sequence). This CDR3 region has 14 residues. The CDR3 loop is CATSSARGVYGYTF. The CDR3 nucleotides are TGTGCCACCAGCAGTGCCAGGGGTGTCTATGGCTACACCTTC. The full variable domain, with the rest looked up from reference TRBV15 and TRBJ1-2, is DAMVIQNPRYQVTQFGKPVTLSCSQTLNHNVMYWYQQKSSQAPKLLFHYYDKDFNNEADTPDNFQSRRPNTSFCFLDIRSPGLGDTAMYLCATSSARGVYGYTFGSGTRLTVV.

The chain combines TRBV30 with TRBJ1-2; TRBD1 aligns across 8 bases. Germline CDR1 and CDR2: GTSNPN and SVGIG (reference sequence). The CDR3 contains 16 residues. V lost 3 bases, J lost 8 bases, and 17 bases stayed unmatched. As DNA, the CDR3 is TGTGCCTGGAGCGCACCACAACTGCCGGACAGGGAGGGCTACACCTTC. Protein product: CAWSAPQLPDREGYTF.

The rearrangement joins TRBV6-1 to TRBJ1-1, with 8 positions matching TRBD1. This CDR3 region has 15 residues. V lost 6 bases and J lost 0; bases outside the gene matches: 6. The germline CDR1 and CDR2 sequences are MNHNS and SASEGT. The CDR3 here is CASRYPTGVNTEAFF. CDR3 nucleotide sequence: TGTGCCAGCAGGTATCCGACAGGGGTGAACACTGAAGCTTTCTTT.

This chain uses TRBV19 with TRBJ1-2, with D perhaps TRBD1 (6 bases). Trimming left V 3 bases short and J 5 bases short, with 16 bases between. The CDR3 has 15 residues. Per the germline V gene, CDR1 is LNHDA and CDR2 is SQIVND (reference sequence). The CDR3 DNA reads as TGTGCCAGTAGTATGAGAGGCAGGGGATGGTATGGCTACACCTTC. Residues: CASSMRGRGWYGYTF. Drawing the rest from reference TRBV19 and TRBJ1-2, the complete variable domain is DGGITQSPKYLFRKEGQNVTLSCEQNLNHDAMYWYRQDPGQGLRLIYYSQIVNDFQKGDIAEGYSVSREKKESFPLTVTSAQKNPTAFYLCASSMRGRGWYGYTFGSGTRLTVV.

The genes are TRBV19 and TRBJ2-1; TRBD2 matches 8 bases. This CDR3 spans 16 amino acids. With 7 bases clipped from V and 0 bases from J, the junction kept 8 bases outside the gene matches. Germline CDR1 is LNHDA and CDR2 is SQIVND (reference sequence). CDR3 amino acids: CASIGTLAGSYNEQFF. Written as DNA, the CDR3 is TGTGCCAGTATAGGAACCCTAGCGGGCTCCTACAATGAGCAGTTCTTC.

The chain links TRBV2 to TRBJ2-2, with a possible D match to TRBD1 (5 bases). The length of the CDR3 is 16 residues. Deletions cut 7 bases from V and 0 bases from J, with 15 bases between. The germline CDR1 and CDR2 sequences are SNHLY and FYNNEI. CDR3 in DNA: TGTGCCAGCATGACAGCCATTTCCGCGAACACCGGGGAGCTGTTTTTT. Protein product: CASMTAISANTGELFF.

The chain couples TRBV14 to TRBJ1-4; the D is unclear. Trimming took off 5 bases at V and 2 bases at J, with 12 bases between the two ends. Germline V lookup: CDR1 SGHDN, CDR2 FVKESK. This CDR3 contains 15 residues. CDR3: CASSEIGSTNEKLFF. CDR3 coding DNA: TGTGCCAGCAGCGAAATCGGTAGCACTAATGAAAAACTGTTTTTT.

The genes are TRBV7-2 and TRBJ2-3; D is possibly TRBD2 (5 bases). The CDR3 consists of 16 residues. Germline CDR1 reads SGHTA; CDR2 reads FQGNSA. The V end lost 0 bases, the J end lost 6 bases, and 16 bases lay between the germline ends. CDR3 DNA: TGTGCCAGCAGCTTAGCTTCGACAACAGTAGCGGATACGCAGTATTTT. Protein sequence: CASSLASTTVADTQYF.

The genes are TRBV5-4 and TRBJ1-3; the D is unclear. This CDR3 is 16 amino acids long. V lost 0 bases to trimming and J lost 3 bases, with 13 bases between them. Germline V gene sequence: CDR1 SGHNT, CDR2 YYREEE (reference sequence). In DNA, the CDR3 is TGTGCCAGCAGCTTGGATCCGGGGTCGGGTGGAAACACCATATATTTT. Residues: CASSLDPGSGGNTIYF.

This clone has more than one count but fewer than ten. This rearrangement joins TRBV19 to TRBJ1-5; weak D call: TRBD1 (6 bases). This CDR3 contains 16 residues. Germline CDR1 LNHDA, CDR2 SQIVND (reference sequence). The V gene lost 5 bases and the J gene lost 0 bases, with 14 bases spanning the gap. The CDR3 region has the DNA TGTGCCAGTAGTGGCCCGGGACACAATAGCAATCAGCCCCAGCATTTT. Protein product: CASSGPGHNSNQPQHF. The whole variable domain, remainder taken from reference TRBV19 and TRBJ1-5, is DGGITQSPKYLFRKEGQNVTLSCEQNLNHDAMYWYRQDPGQGLRLIYYSQIVNDFQKGDIAEGYSVSREKKESFPLTVTSAQKNPTAFYLCASSGPGHNSNQPQHFGDGTRLSIL.

The table lists this clone with a few counts. The chain uses TRBV6-4 and TRBJ1-5; 12 nucleotides line up with TRBD1. Germline CDR1 is MRHNA and CDR2 is SNTAGT. The length of the CDR3 is 18 residues. Unmatched junction bases numbered 14, after V lost 10 bases and J lost 1 base. DNA for the CDR3: TGTGCCATCACAACCGGGACAGGGGGCGGGAGGAGCAATCAGCCCCAGCATTTT. It is translated as CAITTGTGGGRSNQPQHF.

The chain joins TRBV27 to TRBJ2-1; D may be TRBD2 (5 bases). The ends were cut back, 2 bases at V and 10 bases at J, with 12 bases in the middle. CDR1 MNHEY and CDR2 SMNVEV come from the germline V gene (reference sequence). This CDR3 spans 13 amino acids. Here the CDR3 reads CASSLIGKREQFF. The CDR3 nucleotides read TGTGCCAGCAGTTTAATTGGAAAGCGGGAGCAGTTCTTC.

This chain uses TRBV2 with TRBJ2-7; no clear D gene. The CDR3 spans 17 residues. The germline gives CDR1 SNHLY, CDR2 FYNNEI. V lost 6 bases and J lost 1, with 22 bases in between. CDR3 loop: CASRPPSTSFRSYEQYF. The CDR3 DNA sequence: TGTGCCAGCAGGCCTCCTTCGACTTCCTTTAGGTCCTACGAGCAGTACTTC. Based on the CDR3 plus reference TRBV2 and TRBJ2-7, the full variable domain is EPEVTQTPSHQVTQMGQEVILRCVPISNHLYFYWYRQILGQKVEFLVSFYNNEISEKSEIFDDQFSVERPDGSNFTLKIRSTKLEDSAMYFCASRPPSTSFRSYEQYFGPGTRLTVT.

The genes are TRBV13 and TRBJ1-1; maybe TRBD1 (5 bases). The germline V gene encodes CDR1 PRHDT and CDR2 FYEKMQ (reference sequence). Trimming left V 5 bases short and J 3 bases short, with 16 bases between. This CDR3 contains 15 residues. CDR3: CASSPWGVTDTEAFF. CDR3 coding DNA: TGTGCCAGCAGCCCCTGGGGGGTAACGGACACTGAAGCTTTCTTT.

This chain joins TRBV9 and TRBJ2-5; TRBD1 is a possible D gene (5 bases). Trimming removed 0 bases from V and 3 bases from J, with 9 bases in between. The V gene's germline CDR1 is SGDLS and CDR2 YYNGEE. The CDR3 runs 14 residues. The CDR3 DNA follows: TGTGCCAGCAGCGTAGGGGGCACCGAAGAGACCCAGTACTTC. Translating it yields CASSVGGTEETQYF.

V is TRBV7-8 and J is TRBJ2-2; no firm D call. Germline CDR1 is SGHVS and CDR2 is FQNEAQ. V was clipped by 5 bases and J by 6 bases, with 7 bases between them. CDR3 length equals 12 residues. The chain's CDR3 is CASSPLSGELFF. The CDR3 DNA reads TGTGCCAGCAGCCCCTTATCCGGGGAGCTGTTTTTT.

The J gene is TRBJ1-5, the V gene TRBV6-1, with TRBD1 as a possible D gene (6 bases). The CDR3 loop spans 17 amino acids. The germline V and J ends were trimmed by 3 bases and 0 bases, with 15 bases remaining between them. The V gene's germline CDR1 is MNHNS and CDR2 SASEGT. CDR3 bases: TGTGCCAGCAGTGACCCTCGGTGGGGGCATAGCAATCAGCCCCAGCATTTT. Protein: CASSDPRWGHSNQPQHF.

The CDR3 DNA follows: TGTGCCAGCAGCTTAGATCCAGCGGGAGGCCACGAGCAGTACTTC. This sequence encodes CASSLDPAGGHEQYF. The chain joins TRBV7-2 to TRBJ2-7, with 9 bases lining up with TRBD2. In germline, CDR1 is SGHTA, CDR2 FQGNSA. V lost 1 base and J lost 5; bases outside the gene matches: 6. The CDR3 length is 15 residues.

This clone was recorded only once. V usage is TRBV9 and J usage is TRBJ2-1, with D uncertain. The CDR3 runs to 16 residues. The germline V and J ends were trimmed by 5 bases and 3 bases, with 18 bases remaining between them. Germline values: CDR1 SGDLS, CDR2 YYNGEE. CDR3 coding DNA: TGTGCCAGCAGTCCACCCTCCGCGGAGAACTACAATGAGCAGTTCTTC. Its translation is CASSPPSAENYNEQFF.

This rearrangement joins TRBV9 to TRBJ1-1; D may be TRBD1 (6 bases). Germline CDR1 SGDLS, CDR2 YYNGEE. Deletions cut 4 bases from V and 4 bases from J, with 17 bases between. This CDR3 spans 15 amino acids. The chain's CDR3 is CASSPVGGAGTEAFF. The CDR3 coding sequence is TGTGCCAGCAGCCCCGTGGGGGGGGCAGGCACTGAAGCTTTCTTT.

This chain uses TRBV27 with TRBJ1-2; D not certain. This CDR3 region has 14 residues. Germline CDR1 is MNHEY and CDR2 is SMNVEV (reference sequence). The V gene lost 3 bases and the J gene lost 2 bases, with 10 bases spanning the gap. The CDR3 loop is CASSFRGLNYGYTF. CDR3 DNA sequence: TGTGCCAGCAGTTTTCGGGGTTTAAACTATGGCTACACCTTC.

The J gene is TRBJ2-2, the V gene TRBV5-4; D gene ambiguous. The V and J ends lost 4 bases and 2 bases respectively, with 6 bases between them. Germline V gives CDR1 SGHNT, CDR2 YYREEE (reference sequence). There are 13 residues in the CDR3. DNA of the CDR3: TGTGCCAGCAGCATAGTTAACACCGGGGAGCTGTTTTTT. It encodes CASSIVNTGELFF.